The rows below give T cell receptor beta chains drawn from one sample of a study of T-cell reconstitution after alpha-beta-depleted transplantation in children. TCRdb independently ran MiXCR on the PCR reads; one entry per CDR3 protein. The profile covers about 240,000 distinct CDR3 sequences, with roughly 24% appearing a single time and over 2.5% taken by the ten largest. The specimen was PBMCs, collected before TCRalphabeta/CD19-depleted stem cell transplant. These receptors were taken from a girl under 10 years old with Fanconi anemia, due to receive a stem cell transplant. The CDR3 runs from the conserved cysteine through the conserved F or W. The order of the fields is J gene, clone size, V gene, D gene, CDR3 DNA, CDR3 protein. The D gene is left open where the match is weak. Size values are once, few and many counts, or a class for expanded clones, and some rows have none.

TRBJ2-3 | NA | TRBV7-8 | TRBD2 | TGTGCCAGCAGCCCCTTTTTTTACGGGGGGTCGAGGACAGATACGCAGTATTTT | CASSPFFYGGSRTDTQYF
TRBJ2-2 | NA | TRBV21-1 | NA | TGTGCCAGCAGCAAAGAGGGGGCGCGGAACACCGGGGAGCTGTTTTTT | CASSKEGARNTGELFF
TRBJ2-1 | many | TRBV29-1 | TRBD2 | TGCAGCGTTGGGTCTACCGGACTAGCGAATGAGCAGTTCTTC | CSVGSTGLANEQFF
TRBJ2-3 | many | TRBV25-1 | TRBD2 | TGTGCCACAGCCGGGGGGTGGACAGATACGCAGTATTTT | CATAGGWTDTQYF
TRBJ1-1 | NA | TRBV29-1 | NA | TGCAGCGTTGAGCGGGACACTAACACTGAAGCTTTCTTT | CSVERDTNTEAFF
TRBJ2-1 | few | TRBV10-3 | TRBD2 | TGTGCCATCAGTGTGGGTCCGCCGCGGGAGGGATATGAGCAGTTCTTC | CAISVGPPREGYEQFF
TRBJ2-7 | NA | TRBV29-1 | TRBD1 | TGCAGCGTTGCAGACAGGGAGTTGTACGAGCAGTACTTC | CSVADRELYEQYF
TRBJ2-3 | NA | TRBV7-6 | NA | TGTGCCAGCAGCTTTACCTCCCTTGTAGGGGGAGACACAGATACGCAGTATTTT | CASSFTSLVGGDTDTQYF
TRBJ2-1 | many | TRBV20-1 | TRBD2 | TGCAGTGCTAGTTTAAGACTAGCTGGTGGGAATGAGCAGTTCTTC | CSASLRLAGGNEQFF
TRBJ2-7 | many | TRBV5-1 | NA | TGCGCCAGCAGCCCCGACAGTTTCTACGAGCAGTACTTC | CASSPDSFYEQYF
TRBJ2-7 | NA | TRBV29-1 | TRBD1 | TGCAGCGCAAAGACAGGGAAGTCCTACGAGCAGTACTTC | CSAKTGKSYEQYF
TRBJ2-3 | NA | TRBV5-1 | NA | TGCGCCAGCAATACCCAAGGGGGCACAGATACGCAGTATTTT | CASNTQGGTDTQYF
TRBJ2-6 | NA | TRBV29-1 | TRBD1 | TGCAGCGTTCAATCAGTCCGAACAGGGGGCAGCTCTGGGGCCAACGTCCTGACTTTC | CSVQSVRTGGSSGANVLTF
TRBJ2-3 | NA | TRBV20-1 | NA | TGCACTGCCAGGGTCACAGATACGCAGTATTTT | CTARVTDTQYF
TRBJ1-2 | NA | TRBV29-1 | TRBD1 | TGCAGCGTTGACCGATCGGGAAACGTGGACAGGGGCGTTTTTGATCACTATGGCTACACCTTC | CSVDRSGNVDRGVFDHYGYTF
TRBJ2-1 | NA | TRBV20-1 | TRBD2 | TGCAGTGCTAGGTCTAGCGGGGGGTACAATGAGCAGTTCTTC | CSARSSGGYNEQFF
TRBJ2-5 | NA | TRBV7-2 | TRBD2 | TGTGCCAGCAGCTCAAGGACTAGCGGGGGCCAAGAGACCCAGTACTTC | CASSSRTSGGQETQYF
TRBJ2-7 | many | TRBV7-9 | NA | TGTGCCAGCAGCTTAGCTCGGGAGAAGGGTTACGAGCAGTACTTC | CASSLAREKGYEQYF
TRBJ1-2 | many | TRBV25-1 | NA | TGTGCCAGCAGCCGGATGACAGTAAACTATGGCTACACCTTC | CASSRMTVNYGYTF
TRBJ2-7 | many | TRBV20-1 | TRBD2 | TGCAGTGCTAGAGATTTGGCTAGCGGGGCCTACGAGCAGTACTTC | CSARDLASGAYEQYF
TRBJ2-1 | many | TRBV29-1 | NA | TGCAGCGTTGTTGGGCAGGGGAACTACAATGAGCAGTTCTTC | CSVVGQGNYNEQFF
TRBJ2-1 | NA | TRBV28 | TRBD2 | TGTGCCAGCAGCGAAACCTCCCATCCGGGGGGGAGTCGGTTCTTC | CASSETSHPGGSRFF
TRBJ1-6 | NA | TRBV20-1 | NA | TGCAGTGCCCTACAGGGAAGCGGATCACCCCTCCACTTT | CSALQGSGSPLHF
TRBJ2-5 | few | TRBV7-3 | NA | TGTGCCAGCAGCGGGGACTTACAAGAGACCCAGTACTTC | CASSGDLQETQYF
TRBJ2-7 | NA | TRBV5-1 | NA | TGCGCCAGCAGCTTGACGGGACCTTCCTACGAGCAGTACTTC | CASSLTGPSYEQYF
TRBJ2-7 | NA | TRBV28 | NA | TGTGCCAGCAGTTTATGGGAGACAGGGAGGTACGAGCAGTACTTC | CASSLWETGRYEQYF
TRBJ2-7 | many | TRBV20-1 | NA | TGCAGTGCAGCCCGGGTCTCTTTTTACGAGCAGTACTTC | CSAARVSFYEQYF
TRBJ2-7 | NA | TRBV25-1 | NA | TGTGCCAGCAGTGGGAATTCCTACGAGCAGTACTTC | CASSGNSYEQYF
TRBJ2-2 | NA | TRBV11-2 | NA | TGTGCCAGCAGCCCACTAGGGGACGGCTCGAACACCGGGGAGCTGTTTTTT | CASSPLGDGSNTGELFF
TRBJ2-7 | few | TRBV29-1 | NA | TGCAGCGTTGAAGTTGCCAGGGTCCACGAGCAGTACTTC | CSVEVARVHEQYF
TRBJ2-1 | NA | TRBV20-1 | TRBD2 | TGCAGTGGCGGGGGGAAGTACAATGAGCAGTTCTTC | CSGGGKYNEQFF
TRBJ2-1 | NA | TRBV20-1 | NA | TGCAGTGCTAGAGAGTGGGAGTACGACAATGAGCAGTTCTTC | CSAREWEYDNEQFF
TRBJ2-3 | NA | TRBV29-1 | NA | TGCAGCGTTGGATGGGCGGAAACAGATACGCAGTATTTT | CSVGWAETDTQYF
TRBJ2-7 | NA | TRBV9 | TRBD2 | TGTGCCAGCAGCGTAGCTAAGACTAGCGGGGAATACGAGCAGTACTTC | CASSVAKTSGEYEQYF
TRBJ2-7 | NA | TRBV2 | NA | TGTGCCAGCAGTGAAGAATGGATCTCTCTCGTGGGCGAGCAGTACTTC | CASSEEWISLVGEQYF
TRBJ1-1 | many | TRBV12-3/TRBV12-4 | NA | TGTGCCAGCAGCCCTGGACGGATGAACACTGAAGCTTTCTTT | CASSPGRMNTEAFF
TRBJ1-3 | few | TRBV9 | NA | TGTGCCAGCAGCGTGGCTTCGACAGAAGGAAACACCATATATTTT | CASSVASTEGNTIYF
TRBJ1-4 | NA | TRBV3-1 | NA | TGTGCCAGCAGCGCTCTGGGGGTAAAGGGTGAAAAACTGTTTTTT | CASSALGVKGEKLFF
TRBJ2-1 | many | TRBV7-3 | TRBD2 | TGTGCCAGCAGCTTACGGCTAGCGGGGGGGCCTGAGCAGTTCTTC | CASSLRLAGGPEQFF
TRBJ2-7 | many | TRBV21-1 | NA | TGTGCCAGCAGCGGGACAGGGGACCTCTACGAGCAGTACTTC | CASSGTGDLYEQYF
TRBJ2-1 | many | TRBV20-1 | TRBD1 | TGCAGTGCTCAAGACAGGGGTTATTACAATGAGCAGTTCTTC | CSAQDRGYYNEQFF
TRBJ2-6 | NA | TRBV20-1 | NA | TGCAGTGCTAGAGATCCGAGGAGAGGCAGCTCTGGGGCCAACGTCCTGACTTTC | CSARDPRRGSSGANVLTF
TRBJ2-3 | NA | TRBV6-4 | TRBD2 | TGTGCCAGCAGTGAAGCGGGGGCCCCAGATACGCAGTATTTT | CASSEAGAPDTQYF
TRBJ2-7 | NA | TRBV7-8 | TRBD2 | TGTGCCAGCAGCTTAGCCCTACTAGCGACTAGCTCCTACGAGCAGTACTTC | CASSLALLATSSYEQYF